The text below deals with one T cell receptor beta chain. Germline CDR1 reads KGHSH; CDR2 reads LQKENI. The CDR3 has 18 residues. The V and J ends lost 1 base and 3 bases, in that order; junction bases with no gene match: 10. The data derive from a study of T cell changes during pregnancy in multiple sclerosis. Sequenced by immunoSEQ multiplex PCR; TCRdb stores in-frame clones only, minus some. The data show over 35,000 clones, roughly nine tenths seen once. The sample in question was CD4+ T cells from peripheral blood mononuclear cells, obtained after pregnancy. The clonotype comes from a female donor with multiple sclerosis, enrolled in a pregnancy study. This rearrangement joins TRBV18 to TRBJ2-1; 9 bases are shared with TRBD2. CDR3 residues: CASSPLPIAGAGYNEQFF. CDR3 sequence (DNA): TGTGCCAGCTCACCACTACCCATAGCGGGGGCTGGCTACAATGAGCAGTTCTTC.